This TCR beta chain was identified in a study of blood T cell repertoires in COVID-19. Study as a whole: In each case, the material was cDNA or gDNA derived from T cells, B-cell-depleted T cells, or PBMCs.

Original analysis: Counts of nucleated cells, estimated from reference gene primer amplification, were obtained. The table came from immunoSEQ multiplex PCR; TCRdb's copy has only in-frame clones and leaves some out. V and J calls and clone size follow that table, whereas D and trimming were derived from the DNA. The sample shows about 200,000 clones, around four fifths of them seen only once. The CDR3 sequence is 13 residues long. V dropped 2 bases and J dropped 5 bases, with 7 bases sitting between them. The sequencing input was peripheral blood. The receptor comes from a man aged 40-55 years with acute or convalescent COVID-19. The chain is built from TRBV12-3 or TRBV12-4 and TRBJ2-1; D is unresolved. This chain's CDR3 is CASSLSRNNEQFF. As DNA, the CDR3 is TGTGCCAGCAGTTTATCCAGAAACAATGAGCAGTTCTTC.